This entry lists 27 T cell receptor beta chains sequenced from one sample in a study of blood T cells in healthy people across ages. Alongside a J-beta primer mix, a sample-barcoded 5' primer served in a second PCR lasting roughly 6 to 12 cycles. Using its own MiXCR run on the 5' RACE reads, TCRdb lists one record per CDR3 protein. The data contain hundreds of thousands of distinct CDR3 sequences, roughly 64% of them seen just once; the ten biggest clones take up roughly 22%. The sequencing input was blood. These receptors originate from a man aged 25 to 40 in good health.

This chain connects TRBV20-1 to TRBJ2-4; D is ambiguous. The DNA end favors TRBJ2-5, so the J call may be wrong. In germline, CDR1 is DFQATT, CDR2 SNEGSKA (reference sequence). The CDR3 consists of 13 residues. CDR3 amino acids: CSATAVIGETQYF. The CDR3 DNA reads as TGCAGTGCTACTGCAGTTATTGGGGAGACCCAGTACTTC.

The V call is TRBV21-1, the J call TRBJ2-3; TRBD1, the table's D call, lacks a check against the DNA. TRBV21-1 is a recognized pseudogene. This CDR3 has 14 residues. CDR3 region: CASSNDRVTDTQYF. CDR3 DNA sequence: TGTGCCAGCAGCAACGACAGGGTCACAGATACGCAGTATTTT.

This chain joins TRBV18 and TRBJ2-2, with D possibly TRBD1 on 5 matching bases. V shed 2 bases and J shed 10 bases, with 8 bases lying between them. CDR1 is KGHSH, CDR2 LQKENI, per germline. This CDR3 contains 12 residues. CDR3 region: CASSPGAKELFF. As DNA, the CDR3 is TGTGCCAGCTCACCAGGGGCAAAGGAGCTGTTTTTT.

The gene calls are TRBV20-1 and TRBJ2-4; D is uncertain. The J call may be wrong; the DNA end is better matched by TRBJ2-7. The CDR3 is 13 residues long. CDR1 is DFQATT, CDR2 SNEGSKA, per germline (reference sequence). The CDR3 here is CSAPALDSYEQYF. The CDR3, as DNA: TGCAGTGCCCCCGCACTCGACTCCTACGAGCAGTACTTC.

The chain joins TRBV7-2 to TRBJ2-6, with TRBD2 identical over 10 bases. The V segment lost 3 bases and the J segment 3 bases; nucleotides outside the gene matches: 5. Germline V gene lookup returns CDR1 SGHTA and CDR2 FQGNSA. There are 17 residues in the CDR3. The CDR3 DNA sequence: TGTGCCAGCAGCTTCTACTTAGCGGGAGGTGGGGCCAACGTCCTGACTTTC. Translated: CASSFYLAGGGANVLTF.

V gene TRBV27 combines with J gene TRBJ1-5; D possibly corresponds to TRBD1 (5 bases). Trimming pared 2 bases from V and 3 bases from J, leaving 11 bases between. The CDR3 is made up of 15 amino acids. The germline V gene encodes CDR1 MNHEY and CDR2 SMNVEV (reference sequence). The CDR3 nucleotides are TGTGCCAGCAGTTTACCCGGGGGGGACAATCAGCCCCAGCATTTT. Its protein is CASSLPGGDNQPQHF.

The J gene is TRBJ1-6, the V gene TRBV5-1; D is ambiguous. The CDR3 has 16 amino acids. Trimming removed 4 bases at V and 9 bases at J, with 20 bases between. Germline-derived CDR1 and CDR2 are SGHRS and YFSETQ. CDR3: CASSDTRTGNGSPLHF. CDR3 DNA sequence: TGCGCCAGCAGCGATACTAGGACGGGGAATGGTTCACCCCTCCACTTT.

A single count supports this clonotype. The chain employs TRBV6-5 and TRBJ2-5; possible D gene TRBD2, 5 bases. This CDR3 has 17 amino acids. The germline V gene has CDR1 MNHEY and CDR2 SVGAGI. V was clipped by 2 bases and J by 2 bases, with 18 bases between them. CDR3 nucleotide sequence: TGTGCCAGCAGTTACGCGGCTTTAGGACGGGGTCAAGAGACCCAGTACTTC. This translates into CASSYAALGRGQETQYF.

In this sample, this clonotype turned up a few times. V usage is TRBV12-3 or TRBV12-4 and J usage is TRBJ2-5; D unresolved. There are 13 residues in the CDR3. V was clipped by 5 bases and J by 0 bases, with 7 bases between them. CDR3 nucleotide sequence: TGTGCCAGCAGTCGACCCAACCAAGAGACCCAGTACTTC. It encodes CASSRPNQETQYF.

This chain joins TRBV2 and TRBJ2-4, with D perhaps TRBD1 (6 bases). The end of the DNA fits TRBJ2-7 better, so the J call may be wrong. Germline V gene data show CDR1 as SNHLY and CDR2 as FYNNEI. The CDR3 runs 13 residues. This CDR3 is CASRGDRIHEQYF. CDR3 DNA: TGTGCCAGCAGAGGAGACAGGATCCACGAGCAGTACTTC.

This chain uses TRBV4-3 with TRBJ1-1, with a tentative D call TRBD1 (6 bases). Between the trimmed V and J ends, which lost 1 base and 3 bases, there was a span of 12 bases. The CDR3 contains 15 residues. The germline CDR1 and CDR2 sequences are LGHNA and YSLEER. In DNA, the CDR3 is TGCGCCAGCAGCCAAGGAAGGGGGGTTTACACTGAAGCTTTCTTT. It encodes CASSQGRGVYTEAFF.

Points on this clonotype: A much more abundant neighbour one base away suggests this may be a read error. The genes are TRBV5-1 and TRBJ2-7, with D perhaps matching TRBD2 (5 bases). The J call may be wrong; the DNA end is better matched by TRBJ2-5. The CDR3 runs 15 residues. CDR1 and CDR2 (germline): SGHRS, YFSETQ. The CDR3 spells CANSLVRGAQETQYF. CDR3 coding DNA: TGCGCCAACAGCTTGGTCCGGGGTGCACAAGAGACCCAGTACTTC.

This chain uses TRBV15 with TRBJ2-5, with D unresolved. The V gene's germline CDR1 is LNHNV and CDR2 YYDKDF (reference sequence). The CDR3 contains 12 residues. V lost 2 bases and J 4 bases, leaving 5 bases between the germline ends. The CDR3 nucleotides are TGTGCCACCAGCAGAAGAGGAGAGACCCAGTACTTC. It translates to CATSRRGETQYF.

This rearrangement joins TRBV9 to TRBJ2-6; D call uncertain. This CDR3 spans 17 amino acids. Trimming pared 0 bases from V and 0 bases from J, leaving 10 bases between. Germline-derived CDR1 and CDR2 are SGDLS and YYNGEE. This chain's CDR3 is CASSVGRILSGANVLTF. The DNA of the CDR3 is TGTGCCAGCAGCGTAGGACGGATCCTCTCTGGGGCCAACGTCCTGACTTTC. The full variable domain, in which reference TRBV9 and TRBJ2-6 provide the parts outside the CDR3, is DSGVTQTPKHLITATGQRVTLRCSPRSGDLSVYWYQQSLDQGLQFLIQYYNGEERAKGNILERFSAQQFPDLHSELNLSSLELGDSALYFCASSVGRILSGANVLTFGAGSRLTVL.

This clonotype was detected once. This chain joins TRBV27 and TRBJ1-1, with D unresolved. The CDR3 has 15 residues. With 6 bases removed from V and 0 bases from J, the gap between germline ends came to 14 bases. In germline, CDR1 is MNHEY, CDR2 SMNVEV (reference sequence). The CDR3 loop reads CASSASLYMNTEAFF. The CDR3 DNA sequence: TGTGCCAGCAGCGCAAGCCTTTACATGAACACTGAAGCTTTCTTT.

The genes are TRBV5-6 and TRBJ2-4; D is undetermined. The CDR3 loop spans 13 amino acids. Germline V gene data show CDR1 as SGHDT and CDR2 as YYEEEE. Trimming shortened V by 0 bases and J by 15 bases, and 16 bases separated the two germline ends. The CDR3 DNA follows: TGTGCCAGCAGCTTGGCCGGGCAGGCCGGATGGTACTTC. It codes for CASSLAGQAGWYF.

This clonotype was found a few times. The chain combines TRBV11-3 with TRBJ2-6; TRBD1 matches 9 bases. V lost 1 base and J lost 4; bases outside the gene matches: 8. Germline CDR1 and CDR2: SGHNT and YENEEA. The CDR3 is made up of 18 amino acids. In nucleotides, the CDR3 is TGTGCCAGCAGCTTAGGGCCGGGACAGGGTCCCGGGGCCAACGTCCTGACTTTC. It specifies CASSLGPGQGPGANVLTF.

The genes are TRBV5-5 and TRBJ2-7; D is unresolved. Germline CDR1 SGHKS, CDR2 YYEKEE (reference sequence). The CDR3 totals 15 residues. Trimming removed 0 bases from V and 1 base from J, with 11 bases in between. The CDR3 sequence: CASSLASQTSYEQYF. The CDR3 nucleotides are TGTGCCAGCAGCTTGGCCAGCCAGACTTCCTACGAGCAGTACTTC.

This chain joins TRBV19 and TRBJ2-4; D possibly corresponds to TRBD1 (6 bases). The CDR3 covers 13 residues. V lost 10 bases and J 2 bases, leaving 12 bases between the germline ends. Per germline, CDR1 LNHDA and CDR2 SQIVND (reference sequence). Written as DNA, the CDR3 is TGTGCCACCTCAGGGGTGTCCAAAAACATTCAGTACTTC. The encoded protein is CATSGVSKNIQYF.

This clonotype was seen once. The genes are TRBV5-1 and TRBJ2-1; 12 bases map to TRBD2. Trimming cost V 6 bases and J 7 bases; bases outside gene matches: 2. This CDR3 contains 13 residues. Per germline, CDR1 SGHRS and CDR2 YFSETQ. The DNA for the CDR3 is TGCGCCAGCATGACTAGCGGGAGTAATGAGCAGTTCTTC. It yields the protein CASMTSGSNEQFF.

This chain uses TRBV5-1 with TRBJ1-2; TRBD1 might be the D (5 bases). The germline V gene encodes CDR1 SGHRS and CDR2 YFSETQ. The ends were cut back, 5 bases at V and 2 bases at J, with 16 bases in the middle. CDR3 length: 15 residues. CDR3 residues: CASSPEGRGNYGYTF. The CDR3 nucleotides are TGCGCCAGCAGTCCCGAGGGGCGCGGCAACTATGGCTACACCTTC.

The chain has TRBV28 and TRBJ2-1; D possibly corresponds to TRBD2 (8 bases). This CDR3 is built from 16 residues. The V gene's germline CDR1 is MDHEN and CDR2 SYDVKM. V lost 7 bases, J lost 4 bases, and 20 bases lay in between. CDR3 DNA sequence: TGTGCCAGCAAGGGGGCGGGAGGTCCTTTGTACAATGAGCAGTTCTTC. Its protein product is CASKGAGGPLYNEQFF.

The sample holds a few counts of this clonotype. A read error may explain this, as a much larger clone is one base away. The chain couples TRBV20-1 to TRBJ2-7, with 8 nucleotides matching TRBD2. Germline assignment: CDR1 DFQATT and CDR2 SNEGSKA (reference sequence). Losses at the gene ends were 6 bases for V and 7 bases for J; bases not matched to a gene: 20. This CDR3 spans 16 amino acids. The CDR3 loop reads CSAHAPSSGHYNEQYF. CDR3 DNA sequence: TGCAGTGCCCACGCCCCCTCTAGCGGGCATTACAATGAGCAGTACTTC.

The CDR3 sequence: CASSSRDRGGMETQYF. The CDR3 bases are TGTGCCAGCAGTTCCCGGGACAGGGGGGGGATGGAGACCCAGTACTTC. The V gene is TRBV27, the J gene TRBJ2-5; 11 nucleotides align to TRBD1. V lost 4 bases, J lost 5 bases, and 9 bases stayed unmatched. Germline CDR1 and CDR2: MNHEY and SMNVEV (reference sequence). The CDR3 loop spans 16 amino acids.

This sequence joins TRBV6-1 and TRBJ2-7; D is uncertain. V was clipped by 6 bases and J by 6 bases, with 9 bases between them. There are 11 residues in the CDR3. Germline assignment: CDR1 MNHNS and CDR2 SASEGT. The CDR3 DNA reads TGTGCCAGCAGGGATCTAACCGAGCAGTACTTC. Its translation is CASRDLTEQYF.

The CDR3 coding sequence is TGTGCCAGCAGGACAGGGGAGGCGTCCTACAATGAGCAGTACTTC. Its protein is CASRTGEASYNEQYF. The V and J genes are TRBV12-3 or TRBV12-4 and TRBJ2-1; TRBD1 matches 8 bases. The J call could be wrong; TRBJ2-7 is a better fit for the DNA end. This CDR3 has 15 residues.

The chain has TRBV20-1 and TRBJ2-7; 10 positions agree with TRBD2. The CDR3 loop spans 15 amino acids. Germline V gives CDR1 DFQATT, CDR2 SNEGSKA (reference sequence). The V gene end was trimmed by 4 bases and the J gene end by 0 bases; junction bases not matched to a gene: 6. Here the CDR3 reads CSATPGTSVSYEQYF. In DNA form, the CDR3 reads TGCAGTGCTACTCCCGGGACTAGCGTCTCCTACGAGCAGTACTTC.